The 32 T cell receptor beta chains listed next were all sequenced from one sample in a study of blood T cell repertoires in COVID-19. Profiling relied on immunoSEQ multiplex PCR, and the TCRdb table lists in-frame clones only, not all of them. The sample includes 70,000 to 80,000 clones, roughly 86% of them seen just once. The sample was peripheral blood. These receptors were collected from a woman in her fifties or sixties with acute or convalescent COVID-19.

CDR3 loop: CASTIDREAEKLFF. The CDR3 bases are TGTGCCAGCACCATCGACAGGGAGGCTGAAAAACTGTTTTTT. This sequence joins TRBV28 and TRBJ1-4, with TRBD1 identical over 7 bases. The germline CDR1 and CDR2 sequences are MDHEN and SYDVKM. The CDR3 runs to 14 residues. The trim removed 7 bases at V and 7 bases at J, leaving 9 bases unmatched.

The chain employs TRBV5-1 and TRBJ2-3; 10 bases are a match to TRBD2. Per the germline V gene, CDR1 is SGHRS and CDR2 is YFSETQ. This CDR3 is built from 17 residues. Losses at the gene ends were 5 bases for V and 2 bases for J; bases not matched to a gene: 11. The CDR3 nucleotides are TGCGCCAGCAGGCCAGACCTAGCGGGGGCTTTCACAGATACGCAGTATTTT. Its protein product is CASRPDLAGAFTDTQYF.

The chain couples TRBV6-5 to TRBJ1-2; D remains unclear. This CDR3 is 15 amino acids long. Trimming took 4 bases from V and 7 from J, leaving 19 bases between them. Germline CDR1 reads MNHEY; CDR2 reads SVGAGI. CDR3 loop: CASSSVSSLRGGYTF. The CDR3 DNA reads TGTGCCAGCAGTTCCGTCTCCAGTCTTCGGGGTGGCTACACCTTC.

The chain is built from TRBV3-1 (or the pseudogene TRBV3-2) and TRBJ2-5, with 9 positions matching TRBD2. V lost 2 bases to trimming and J lost 5 bases; unmatched junction nucleotides: 15. The CDR3 extends over 18 amino acids. Germline values: CDR1 LGHDT, CDR2 YNNKEL (reference sequence). In DNA, the CDR3 is TGTGCCAGCAGCCAACCCGTTAGGGCGGGGGGGCGGAGGGAGACCCAGTACTTC. Translated, it gives CASSQPVRAGGRRETQYF.

The genes are TRBV27 and TRBJ1-1; D ambiguous. CDR1 MNHEY and CDR2 SMNVEV come from the germline V gene (reference sequence). This CDR3 has 13 amino acids. The V gene lost 5 bases and the J gene lost 3 bases, with 10 bases spanning the gap. The CDR3 DNA reads as TGTGCCAGCAGTCCCAGTGAGGACACTGAAGCTTTCTTT. Translated: CASSPSEDTEAFF.

The rearrangement joins TRBV3-1 (or the pseudogene TRBV3-2) to TRBJ2-7, with 10 positions matching TRBD1. From germline, CDR1 is LGHDT and CDR2 YNNKEL (reference sequence). V lost 3 bases and J lost 3; bases outside the gene matches: 5. The CDR3 is 15 residues long. DNA for the CDR3: TGTGCCAGCAGCCATGCCGGGACAGGGGACTACGAGCAGTACTTC. This sequence encodes CASSHAGTGDYEQYF.

The chain employs TRBV19 and TRBJ1-5; 7 nucleotides agree with TRBD1. V lost 5 bases to trimming and J lost 3 bases; unmatched junction nucleotides: 10. Germline CDR1 and CDR2: LNHDA and SQIVND (reference sequence). This CDR3 is 16 amino acids long. This CDR3 is CASSVQGKGLNQPQHF. The DNA for the CDR3 is TGTGCCAGTAGTGTACAGGGGAAAGGGCTCAATCAGCCCCAGCATTTT.

This clone has only one observation. The genes are TRBV27 and TRBJ2-2; maybe TRBD2 (5 bases). CDR3 size: 16 residues. Looked up from germline, CDR1 is MNHEY and CDR2 is SMNVEV (reference sequence). V shed 4 bases and J shed 3 bases, with 15 bases lying between them. The CDR3 coding sequence is TGTGCCAGCAGTTCAGCGGACCGCTTAGACACCGGGGAGCTGTTTTTT. Amino acids: CASSSADRLDTGELFF.

The chain is built from TRBV12-5 and TRBJ2-2, with D tentatively TRBD1 (5 bases). CDR3 length: 13 residues. V was clipped by 7 bases and J by 6 bases, with 12 bases between them. CDR1 and CDR2 from the germline V gene are LGHNT and FRNRAP. The CDR3 DNA reads TGTGCTAGTGCCATGGGCAGGGCCGGGGAGCTGTTTTTT. It is translated as CASAMGRAGELFF.

The chain uses TRBV6-5 and TRBJ1-6; perhaps TRBD1 as D (5 bases). Germline V lookup: CDR1 MNHEY, CDR2 SVGAGI. This CDR3 has 15 amino acids. V was trimmed by 4 bases and J by 8 bases, leaving 15 bases between them. The DNA of the CDR3 is TGTGCCAGCAGTTGGGTCCAGAGCAGGGATTCACCCCTCCACTTT. Amino acids: CASSWVQSRDSPLHF.

The rearrangement links TRBV27 to TRBJ1-5; possible D gene TRBD1, 6 bases. The length of the CDR3 is 17 residues. Germline loops: CDR1 MNHEY, CDR2 SMNVEV (reference sequence). V shed 1 base and J shed 0 bases, with 13 bases lying between them. CDR3 coding DNA: TGTGCCAGCAGTTTATACCCTGGGGGCCTTAGCAATCAGCCCCAGCATTTT. Translation gives CASSLYPGGLSNQPQHF.

The J gene is TRBJ2-7, the V gene TRBV23-1; D is unclear. TRBV23-1 is an open reading frame whose function is uncertain. The CDR3 length is 18 residues. V gave up 6 bases and J gave up 1 base, with 25 bases separating them. The CDR3 region has the DNA TGCGCCAGCAGACCGGGTGAGCCAATCCTAGACCGTTCCTACGAGCAGTACTTC. Encoded protein: CASRPGEPILDRSYEQYF.

The chain carries TRBV3-1 (or the pseudogene TRBV3-2) and TRBJ2-5; 10 bases line up with TRBD2. The length of the CDR3 is 17 residues. Germline CDR1 LGHDT, CDR2 YNNKEL (reference sequence). The trim removed 3 bases at V and 3 bases at J, leaving 10 bases unmatched. The CDR3 region is CASSQRPGTSEKETQYF. In DNA form, the CDR3 reads TGTGCCAGCAGCCAGCGCCCCGGGACTAGCGAGAAAGAGACCCAGTACTTC.

The chain links TRBV2 to TRBJ2-5; weak D call: TRBD2 (6 bases). Germline-derived CDR1 and CDR2 are SNHLY and FYNNEI. There are 14 residues in the CDR3. Deletions cut 5 bases from V and 3 bases from J, with 13 bases between. CDR3 DNA: TGTGCCAGCAGTAGCCGGGAGAACGAAGAGACCCAGTACTTC. Its translation: CASSSRENEETQYF.

This clone occurred a few times. The chain is built from TRBV7-2 and TRBJ1-6, with D unresolved. CDR1 and CDR2 (germline): SGHTA, FQGNSA. V lost 6 bases, J lost 0 bases, and 6 bases lay in between. The CDR3 consists of 14 residues. The DNA for the CDR3 is TGTGCCAGCAGTTCGAGCTCCTATAATTCACCCCTCCACTTT. Encoded protein: CASSSSSYNSPLHF.

V gene TRBV30 combines with J gene TRBJ2-3; no clear D. The germline gives CDR1 GTSNPN, CDR2 SVGIG (reference sequence). The CDR3 extends over 14 amino acids. Trimming took off 0 bases at V and 2 bases at J, with 9 bases between the two ends. CDR3 bases: TGTGCCTGGAGTGTAGGAACAGCCACAGATACGCAGTATTTT. Protein product: CAWSVGTATDTQYF. Together with reference TRBV30 and TRBJ2-3, the CDR3 gives the full variable domain: SQTIHQWPATLVQPVGSPLSLECTVEGTSNPNLYWYRQAAGRGLQLLFYSVGIGQISSEVPQNLSASRPQDRQFILSSKKLLLSDSGFYLCAWSVGTATDTQYFGPGTRLTVL.

The J gene is TRBJ1-5, the V gene TRBV7-9; no clear D. The CDR3 covers 13 residues. Trimming took 5 bases from V and 7 from J, leaving 12 bases between them. CDR1 and CDR2 (germline): SEHNR, FQNEAQ (reference sequence). CDR3 protein: CASSLGVEQPQHF. The CDR3, as DNA: TGTGCCAGCAGCCTCGGGGTTGAGCAGCCCCAGCATTTT.

The chain has TRBV10-2 and TRBJ2-1, with TRBD2 as a possible D gene (6 bases). Germline CDR1 reads WSHSY; CDR2 reads SAAADI. CDR3 length: 15 residues. V lost 4 bases to trimming and J lost 0 bases, with 10 bases between them. CDR3 DNA: TGCGCCAGCAGTGTCCGGGGGAGCTCCTACAATGAGCAGTTCTTC. Protein sequence: CASSVRGSSYNEQFF.

The chain recombines TRBV7-2 with TRBJ2-7, with TRBD2 matching 12 bases. This CDR3 has 15 amino acids. Per germline, CDR1 SGHTA and CDR2 FQGNSA. The V gene end was trimmed by 5 bases and the J gene end by 7 bases; junction bases not matched to a gene: 9. The CDR3 is CASSHRLAGDGEQYF. CDR3 in DNA: TGTGCCAGCAGCCACAGACTAGCGGGAGACGGGGAGCAGTACTTC.

This clone occurred once. This CDR3 is CSVETAYEQYF. The DNA of the CDR3 is TGCAGCGTTGAGACAGCCTACGAGCAGTACTTC. V gene TRBV29-1 combines with J gene TRBJ2-7; D is possibly TRBD1 (5 bases). The V end was cut by 3 bases, the J end by 2 bases, with 5 bases between. This CDR3 contains 11 residues. CDR1 and CDR2 from the germline V gene are SQVTM and ANQGSEA.

V and J are TRBV3-1 (or the pseudogene TRBV3-2) and TRBJ1-1; 8 positions match TRBD1. Germline assignment: CDR1 LGHDT and CDR2 YNNKEL (reference sequence). This CDR3 is 13 amino acids long. After removal of 4 bases from V and 4 bases from J, the junction contained 2 bases not matched to a gene. The DNA for the CDR3 is TGTGCCAGCAGCCCGGGACAGGCCACTGAAGCTTTCTTT. Amino acids: CASSPGQATEAFF.

The V and J genes are TRBV2 and TRBJ2-4; a possible D gene is TRBD1 (5 bases). This CDR3 spans 13 amino acids. The germline CDR1 and CDR2 sequences are SNHLY and FYNNEI. The CDR3 is CASALSQGNIQYF. Written as DNA, the CDR3 is TGTGCTTCGGCGCTTAGCCAGGGAAACATTCAGTACTTC.

The chain is built from TRBV5-1 and TRBJ1-6; 11 nucleotides match TRBD1. V lost 0 bases, J lost 7 bases, and 3 bases stayed unmatched. CDR3 size: 16 residues. CDR1 and CDR2 (germline): SGHRS, YFSETQ. The DNA of the CDR3 is TGCGCCAGCAGCTTGGAGGGGACAGGGGGGAATTCACCCCTCCACTTT. Translated: CASSLEGTGGNSPLHF.

The chain uses TRBV14 and TRBJ1-2; D is unclear. CDR3 length: 12 residues. Trimming took off 3 bases at V and 5 bases at J, with 7 bases between the two ends. Germline CDR1 reads SGHDN; CDR2 reads FVKESK. The CDR3 reads CASSQRGYGYTF. CDR3 nucleotides: TGTGCCAGCAGCCAGAGAGGATATGGCTACACCTTC.

This rearrangement joins TRBV18 to TRBJ2-1; maybe TRBD1 (5 bases). This CDR3 is 11 amino acids long. The ends were cut back, 6 bases at V and 8 bases at J, with 8 bases in the middle. CDR1 is KGHSH, CDR2 LQKENI, per germline. The CDR3 region is CASSDSDEQFF. CDR3 DNA sequence: TGTGCCAGCTCTGACAGCGATGAGCAGTTCTTC.

This sequence joins TRBV5-6 and TRBJ2-7; the match to TRBD2 covers 8 bases. This CDR3 has 14 amino acids. The germline V gene has CDR1 SGHDT and CDR2 YYEEEE. Trimming took 4 bases from V and 5 from J; bases not matched to a gene: 8. The CDR3 sequence: CASSLSGGLNEQYF. The CDR3 DNA is TGTGCCAGCAGCCTAAGCGGGGGTCTCAACGAGCAGTACTTC.

The chain is built from TRBV2 and TRBJ2-1, with D maybe TRBD2 (6 bases). The length of the CDR3 is 16 residues. Trimming took 2 bases from V and 2 from J, leaving 13 bases between them. Germline V lookup: CDR1 SNHLY, CDR2 FYNNEI. CDR3 coding DNA: TGTGCCAGCAGTGAACGGCGGGGATCTACCTACAATGAGCAGTTCTTC. It is translated as CASSERRGSTYNEQFF.

The rearrangement uses TRBV28 and TRBJ2-7; 8 bases match TRBD2. Germline lookup yields CDR1 MDHEN and CDR2 SYDVKM. CDR3 length: 16 amino acids. V shed 6 bases and J 0 bases; nucleotides not matched to a gene: 10. CDR3 residues: CASSLGSGGLSYEQYF. In nucleotides, the CDR3 is TGTGCCAGCAGCCTCGGGAGCGGGGGCCTCTCCTACGAGCAGTACTTC.

This clone was counted once. The chain employs TRBV29-1 and TRBJ2-5, with D maybe TRBD2 (5 bases). The CDR3 spans 12 residues. Deletions cut 5 bases from V and 12 bases from J, with 19 bases between. CDR1 is SQVTM and CDR2 is ANQGSEA in the germline V gene. CDR3 sequence: CSVSGLGTPEYF. The CDR3 DNA is TGCAGCGTTAGCGGCCTGGGCACACCTGAGTACTTC.

The chain couples TRBV23-1 to TRBJ1-3, with no clear D. TRBV23-1 is labeled an ORF, and its function is uncertain. With 0 bases removed from V and 0 bases from J, the gap between germline ends came to 12 bases. The CDR3 runs to 17 residues. CDR3: CASSQSSRAGSGNTIYF. The CDR3 DNA is TGCGCCAGCAGTCAATCGTCGAGAGCCGGCTCTGGAAACACCATATATTTT.

V and J are TRBV6-5 and TRBJ1-2, with D perhaps matching TRBD1 (6 bases). CDR3 length: 13 residues. Trimming pared 10 bases from V and 6 bases from J, leaving 18 bases between. Germline V gene sequence: CDR1 MNHEY, CDR2 SVGAGI. Written as DNA, the CDR3 is TGTGCCACCCAACGCGGGGGCTCGGATGGCTACACCTTC. It translates to CATQRGGSDGYTF.

The V call is TRBV5-1, the J call TRBJ2-3; 7 bases are a match to TRBD1. The V segment lost 2 bases and the J segment 0 bases; nucleotides outside the gene matches: 3. The germline V gene encodes CDR1 SGHRS and CDR2 YFSETQ. The length of the CDR3 is 15 residues. CDR3 protein: CASSLQQGSTDTQYF. CDR3 bases: TGCGCCAGCAGCTTACAACAGGGGAGCACAGATACGCAGTATTTT.